The clone carrying this T cell receptor beta chain was seen more than once but under ten times. The time point denotes: patch test 3, about 24 weeks after DPC sensitization. Described treatment: therapeutic diphenylcyclopropenone sensitization with weekly scalp DPC. This CDR3 has 17 residues. Per the germline V gene, CDR1 is SEHNR and CDR2 is FQNEAQ (reference sequence). V shed 5 bases and J 0 bases; nucleotides not matched to a gene: 11. These data originate in a study of human T cells and chemical hapten exposure. Using its own MiXCR run on the RACE reads, TCRdb lists one record per CDR3 protein. The sample holds roughly 100,000 distinct CDR3 sequences, around 35% seen once.

Here the sequenced sample was whole blood, taken in connection with sensitization to the hapten diphenylcyclopropenone (DPC). The V gene is TRBV7-9, the J gene TRBJ2-7; 9 positions match TRBD1. This sequence originates from a man aged 35-49 years with alopecia areata. Some clones in this sample may be carry-over from other donors' samples. The CDR3 DNA is TGTGCCAGCAGCCCGCTTGGACAGGGGCATAGCTCCTACGAGCAGTACGTC. Its translation: CASSPLGQGHSSYEQYV.